The next 32 T cell receptor beta chains were all read from a single sample in a study of blood T cell repertoires in COVID-19 (TCRdb year 2020). The protocol used for the library was the immunoSEQ multiplex PCR assay. This immuneACCESS table, as held by TCRdb, lists in-frame sequences with V and J called but not all clones. Of the missing ones, under half trace to an unresolved V gene in checked studies; the others have no known cause. A total of roughly 170,000 clones appear in this sample, approximately 87% of them only once. Around 12% of the sample belongs to the ten largest clones. The specimen was peripheral blood. These receptors all come from a woman aged 70-85 years with COVID-19, enrolled during active disease.

This rearrangement joins TRBV14 to TRBJ1-6; no clear D gene. V lost 3 bases, J lost 9 bases, and 12 bases lay in between. CDR1 and CDR2 from the germline V gene are SGHDN and FVKESK. This CDR3 spans 14 amino acids. The DNA for the CDR3 is TGTGCCAGCAGCCACCGAGCCATCGGTTCACCCCTCCACTTT. The encoded protein is CASSHRAIGSPLHF.

This clone has a single count. V gene TRBV12-3 or TRBV12-4 combines with J gene TRBJ1-2; no firm D call. This CDR3 has 13 residues. V lost 2 bases and J 4 bases, leaving 8 bases between the germline ends. CDR3 sequence reads: CASSLQRSYGYTF. The CDR3 DNA sequence: TGTGCCAGCAGTTTACAACGGTCCTATGGCTACACCTTC.

The chain links TRBV5-1 to TRBJ2-3; no reliable D call. CDR1 is SGHRS, CDR2 YFSETQ, per germline. The CDR3 covers 12 residues. The V gene lost 4 bases and the J gene lost 2 bases, with 5 bases spanning the gap. CDR3 loop: CASSQDTDTQYF. The CDR3 bases are TGCGCCAGCAGCCAGGACACAGATACGCAGTATTTT. Combining the CDR3 with reference TRBV5-1 and TRBJ2-3 gives the whole variable domain KAGVTQTPRYLIKTRGQQVTLSCSPISGHRSVSWYQQTPGQGLQFLFEYFSETQRNKGNFPGRFSGRQFSNSRSEMNVSTLELGDSALYLCASSQDTDTQYFGPGTRLTVL.

This clone was recorded a few times. The V call is TRBV20-1, the J call TRBJ2-7; no clear D gene. V was pared by 7 bases and J by 1 base, with 8 bases between. CDR3 size: 11 residues. Germline lookup yields CDR1 DFQATT and CDR2 SNEGSKA (reference sequence). This CDR3 is CSVRLSYEQYF. The DNA for the CDR3 is TGCAGTGTCCGTCTATCCTACGAGCAGTACTTC.

V and J are TRBV29-1 and TRBJ1-1; possible D gene TRBD1, 5 bases. Germline CDR1 reads SQVTM; CDR2 reads ANQGSEA. The CDR3 consists of 13 residues. The V end was cut by 7 bases, the J end by 2 bases, with 14 bases between. The DNA for the CDR3 is TGCAGCGCGGGGGGAGTAGCCAACACTGAAGCTTTCTTT. As protein: CSAGGVANTEAFF.

The V gene is TRBV6-4, the J gene TRBJ1-2; D unresolved. V lost 6 bases to trimming and J lost 0 bases, with 11 bases between them. CDR1 and CDR2 (germline): MRHNA, SNTAGT. The CDR3 has 14 residues. The CDR3 nucleotides are TGTGCCAGCAGCCCAGAGAGGGCTAACTATGGCTACACCTTC. Translating gives CASSPERANYGYTF.

The rearrangement joins TRBV25-1 to TRBJ1-6; tentative D call: TRBD1 (5 bases). This CDR3 is built from 13 residues. Germline CDR1 MGHDK, CDR2 SYGVNS. V lost 1 base to trimming and J lost 9 bases, with 7 bases between them. The DNA for the CDR3 is TGTGCCAGCAGTGAATTGGGGGGTTCACCCCTCCACTTT. Translated: CASSELGGSPLHF.

The gene calls are TRBV2 and TRBJ2-3, with D perhaps TRBD2 (5 bases). Trimming stripped 7 bases from V and 7 bases from J, with 18 bases between. Germline CDR1 is SNHLY and CDR2 is FYNNEI. This CDR3 has 14 residues. CDR3 sequence reads: CASTYKAGAHTQYF. The CDR3 region has the DNA TGTGCCAGCACGTACAAGGCGGGCGCCCATACGCAGTATTTT.

The rearrangement uses TRBV2 and TRBJ2-5, with TRBD2 as a possible D gene (6 bases). The CDR3 has 13 residues. The germline CDR1 and CDR2 sequences are SNHLY and FYNNEI. V dropped 6 bases and J dropped 5 bases, with 13 bases sitting between them. CDR3 nucleotides: TGTGCCAGCAGATCCACAGGAGGGGAGACCCAGTACTTC. Amino acid sequence: CASRSTGGETQYF.

The chain has TRBV6-5 and TRBJ2-1, with 10 bases aligning to TRBD2. V lost 5 bases, J lost 7 bases, and 8 bases stayed unmatched. The CDR3 runs 15 residues. Germline loops: CDR1 MNHEY, CDR2 SVGAGI. The CDR3 DNA is TGTGCCAGCAGTCCCGGGACTAGCGTATGGAATGAGCAGTTCTTC. Translating it yields CASSPGTSVWNEQFF.

The V gene is TRBV6-1, the J gene TRBJ1-5, with D possibly being TRBD1 (5 bases). Germline CDR1 reads MNHNS; CDR2 reads SASEGT. This CDR3 has 15 amino acids. Between the trimmed V and J ends, which lost 1 base and 5 bases, there was a span of 12 bases. CDR3 protein: CASSEGPGFYQPQHF. CDR3 DNA sequence: TGTGCCAGCAGTGAAGGCCCAGGGTTTTATCAGCCCCAGCATTTT.

V and J are TRBV28 and TRBJ1-1, with 7 bases aligning to TRBD1. With 8 bases clipped from V and 0 bases from J, the junction kept 12 bases outside the gene matches. Germline V gives CDR1 MDHEN, CDR2 SYDVKM. This CDR3 has 16 amino acids. DNA for the CDR3: TGTGCCAGCGGCCCCGGGACAGCGATCATGAACACTGAAGCTTTCTTT. Protein sequence: CASGPGTAIMNTEAFF.

The V gene is TRBV19, the J gene TRBJ2-1; 10 positions agree with TRBD2. The CDR3 runs to 15 residues. Germline values: CDR1 LNHDA, CDR2 SQIVND (reference sequence). The junction had 5 bases not matched to a gene; V was cut back by 4 bases and J by 5 bases. CDR3 sequence: CASSTGLAYNNEQFF. DNA for the CDR3: TGTGCCAGTAGTACGGGACTAGCGTATAACAATGAGCAGTTCTTC.

This clone was found a few times. The chain employs TRBV4-2 and TRBJ1-2; 8 bases match TRBD1. The CDR3 spans 14 residues. Germline V gene sequence: CDR1 LGHNA, CDR2 YNFKEQ. Unmatched junction bases numbered 6, after V lost 6 bases and J lost 3 bases. The CDR3 DNA reads as TGTGCCAGCAGAAAATCAGGGGGCGACTATGGCTACACCTTC. This encodes CASRKSGGDYGYTF.

This chain links TRBV24-1 with TRBJ2-7; a weak D match, TRBD2 (5 bases). Trimming removed 5 bases at V and 3 bases at J, with 7 bases between. In germline, CDR1 is KGHDR, CDR2 SFDVKD. There are 12 residues in the CDR3. The CDR3 is CATSVLGYEQYF. DNA of the CDR3: TGTGCCACCAGTGTACTAGGCTACGAGCAGTACTTC.

CDR3 in DNA: TGTGCCAGCAGCTTACAAATAAAAGGGGCCTACAATGAGCAGTTCTTC. Translation: CASSLQIKGAYNEQFF. This rearrangement joins TRBV5-4 to TRBJ2-1, with D tentatively TRBD1 (5 bases). The CDR3 has 16 amino acids. Germline-derived CDR1 and CDR2 are SGHNT and YYREEE (reference sequence). V lost 2 bases, J lost 2 bases, and 14 bases lay in between.

The chain employs TRBV29-1 and TRBJ1-1; D is unresolved. The CDR3 contains 14 residues. Trimming stripped 6 bases from V and 1 base from J, with 15 bases between. The germline CDR1 and CDR2 sequences are SQVTM and ANQGSEA. The CDR3 sequence is CSVMGGSWNTEAFF. DNA of the CDR3: TGCAGCGTCATGGGAGGGTCCTGGAACACTGAAGCTTTCTTT.

This clone appeared a few times. The chain combines TRBV5-1 with TRBJ1-6, with 10 bases matching TRBD1. Germline values: CDR1 SGHRS, CDR2 YFSETQ. CDR3 length: 14 residues. The V and J ends lost 4 bases and 10 bases, in that order; junction bases with no gene match: 5. In nucleotides, the CDR3 is TGCGCCAGCAGCCGGGACAGGGGAGGCTCACCCCTCCACTTT. It specifies CASSRDRGGSPLHF. The complete variable domain, with remaining parts taken from reference TRBV5-1 and TRBJ1-6, reads KAGVTQTPRYLIKTRGQQVTLSCSPISGHRSVSWYQQTPGQGLQFLFEYFSETQRNKGNFPGRFSGRQFSNSRSEMNVSTLELGDSALYLCASSRDRGGSPLHFGNGTRLTVT.

The chain is built from TRBV19 and TRBJ2-5; 11 bases fit TRBD2. CDR3 length equals 18 residues. The V and J ends lost 1 base and 3 bases, in that order; junction bases with no gene match: 10. The germline CDR1 and CDR2 sequences are LNHDA and SQIVND (reference sequence). The CDR3 loop is CASSIGSGPGLAEETQYF. The CDR3 coding sequence is TGTGCCAGTAGTATAGGTTCAGGTCCGGGACTAGCGGAAGAGACCCAGTACTTC.

This clone was picked up one time. The chain combines TRBV4-2 with TRBJ2-7; TRBD2 matches 7 bases. The CDR3 sequence is 13 residues long. Germline loops: CDR1 LGHNA, CDR2 YNFKEQ. V lost 1 base to trimming and J lost 4 bases; unmatched junction nucleotides: 1. The CDR3 loop is CASSQVGLYEQYF. The DNA of the CDR3 is TGTGCCAGCAGCCAAGTGGGACTATACGAGCAGTACTTC.

V is TRBV6-2 or TRBV6-3 and J is TRBJ1-1, with D unresolved. Trimming shortened V by 2 bases and J by 1 base, and 5 bases separated the two germline ends. From germline, CDR1 is MNHEY and CDR2 SVGEGT. The CDR3 has 13 amino acids. For the CDR3, the DNA is TGTGCCAGCAGTTACGTACAGAACACTGAAGCTTTCTTT. Translated, it gives CASSYVQNTEAFF.

The chain links TRBV18 to TRBJ1-4; 9 nucleotides agree with TRBD1. This CDR3 is built from 15 residues. The V gene end was trimmed by 3 bases and the J gene end by 11 bases; junction bases not matched to a gene: 10. In germline, CDR1 is KGHSH, CDR2 LQKENI. This chain's CDR3 is CASSPFSTGGDKLFF. CDR3 DNA sequence: TGTGCCAGCTCACCCTTTTCGACAGGGGGAGATAAACTGTTTTTT.

The chain recombines TRBV28 with TRBJ1-1; D call uncertain. This CDR3 region has 16 residues. Trimming took 6 bases from V and 0 from J, leaving 17 bases between them. CDR1 and CDR2 (germline): MDHEN, SYDVKM. In DNA, the CDR3 is TGTGCCAGCAGAGCCCCATGGGCGGGGTTGAACACTGAAGCTTTCTTT. Its protein is CASRAPWAGLNTEAFF.

V usage is TRBV7-9 and J usage is TRBJ1-1; the match to TRBD1 covers 9 bases. Trimming removed 2 bases from V and 0 bases from J; junction bases left unmatched: 10. This CDR3 comprises 18 residues. Germline-derived CDR1 and CDR2 are SEHNR and FQNEAQ (reference sequence). The CDR3 loop reads CASSLYVGTGKMNTEAFF. CDR3 coding DNA: TGTGCCAGCAGCTTATATGTAGGGACAGGGAAAATGAACACTGAAGCTTTCTTT.

This chain uses TRBV3-1 (or the pseudogene TRBV3-2) with TRBJ1-3; no clear D gene. The CDR3 loop spans 14 amino acids. Germline CDR1 and CDR2: LGHDT and YNNKEL (reference sequence). V was trimmed by 4 bases and J by 2 bases, leaving 9 bases between them. CDR3: CASSPRRAGNTIYF. The CDR3 nucleotides are TGTGCCAGCAGCCCTCGACGGGCTGGAAACACCATATATTTT.

The V call is TRBV6-4, the J call TRBJ1-1; 7 bases match TRBD1. V lost 4 bases, J lost 4 bases, and 9 bases stayed unmatched. Germline V CDR1 and CDR2: MRHNA, SNTAGT. CDR3 length equals 15 residues. CDR3 nucleotide sequence: TGTGCCAGCAGTGCAAACTGGGACAGTAGCACTGAAGCTTTCTTT. As protein: CASSANWDSSTEAFF.

The chain joins TRBV3-1 (or the pseudogene TRBV3-2) to TRBJ2-6; no clear D. Germline CDR1 LGHDT, CDR2 YNNKEL (reference sequence). V was pared by 4 bases and J by 0 bases, with 10 bases between. The CDR3 spans 16 residues. DNA for the CDR3: TGTGCCAGCAGCCTTAGTCTTCGCTCTGGGGCCAACGTCCTGACTTTC. Residues: CASSLSLRSGANVLTF.

V is TRBV7-8 and J is TRBJ2-7; TRBD1 matches 9 bases. The CDR3 has 16 residues. J gave up 6 bases and V 4 bases, and 13 bases lay outside the gene matches. The V gene's germline CDR1 is SGHVS and CDR2 FQNEAQ. CDR3 in DNA: TGTGCCAGCAGCTCCTCAAAGGGACAGGGTTTTCTCGAGCAGTACTTC. This gives the protein CASSSSKGQGFLEQYF. The entire variable domain, with the rest obtained from reference TRBV7-8 and TRBJ2-7, is as follows: GAGVSQSPRYKVAKRGQDVALRCDPISGHVSLFWYQQALGQGPEFLTYFQNEAQLDKSGLPSDRFFAERPEGSVSTLKIQRTQQEDSAVYLCASSSSKGQGFLEQYFGPGTRLTVT.

This chain joins TRBV7-9 and TRBJ2-6, with 12 bases lining up with TRBD1. CDR3 length: 19 amino acids. CDR1 is SEHNR, CDR2 FQNEAQ, per germline (reference sequence). J lost 0 bases, V lost 3 bases, and 6 bases had no gene match. CDR3 sequence: CASSFAGTGGLSGANVLTF. CDR3 nucleotides: TGTGCCAGCAGCTTTGCCGGGACAGGGGGCCTCTCTGGGGCCAACGTCCTGACTTTC.

The rearrangement joins TRBV28 to TRBJ2-1; a weak D match, TRBD2 (7 bases). V was clipped by 7 bases and J by 6 bases, with 28 bases between them. Germline V gene data show CDR1 as MDHEN and CDR2 as SYDVKM. The CDR3 contains 18 residues. The CDR3 DNA reads as TGTGCCAGCAAAGGGGGAGGGCCTAGCGGCACCCCTGGCAATGAGCAGTTCTTC. Translating it yields CASKGGGPSGTPGNEQFF.

V usage is TRBV7-2 and J usage is TRBJ2-1; TRBD2 matches 9 bases. Germline V lookup: CDR1 SGHTA, CDR2 FQGNSA. The CDR3 runs to 15 residues. V trimming: 5 bases; J trimming: 5 bases; junction bases outside the gene matches: 7. DNA of the CDR3: TGTGCCAGCAGCCGTAGCGGGAGCAAGGACAATGAGCAGTTCTTC. Protein sequence: CASSRSGSKDNEQFF.

The chain joins TRBV28 to TRBJ2-7; 7 nucleotides agree with TRBD1. CDR1 and CDR2 (germline): MDHEN, SYDVKM. Trimming at V came to 5 bases and at J to 3 bases, leaving 10 bases not matched to a gene. CDR3 length: 15 amino acids. This CDR3 is CASSPIQGQRYEQYF. In nucleotides, the CDR3 is TGTGCCAGCAGTCCGATCCAGGGACAGCGCTACGAGCAGTACTTC.